A single T cell receptor (beta chain) is shown here with its context. The method was immunoSEQ multiplex PCR; TCRdb's version includes in-frame clones alone and lacks a portion of them. The repertoire includes approximately 88,000 clones, roughly 88% of them detected once, and approximately 2% sits in the top ten. This record belongs to a study of T cells in tuberculosis. The V end was cut by 7 bases, the J end by 6 bases, with 7 bases between. The CDR3 length is 11 residues. CDR1 and CDR2 from the germline V gene are MNHNS and SASEGT. Study results and caveats: Some low-affinity tetramer-binding T cells may be absent from this sample.

Thawed, overnight-rested PBMC were stained with GMM-loaded CD1B tetramer, viability dye and anti-CD3, then sorted. CD1B tetramers were loaded with Rhodococcus equi-derived C32 glucose monomycolate. Sequencing was done on a sample of CD1b-GMM tetramer-negative cells sorted from PBMCs. The V and J genes are TRBV6-1 and TRBJ1-5; D not certain. The origin of this receptor is an adult woman with latent tuberculosis. CDR3 DNA sequence: TGTGCCAGCAATGAGGCTCAGCCCCAGCATTTT. Encoded protein: CASNEAQPQHF.